These T cell receptor beta chains were read from a single sample in a study of blood T cell repertoires in COVID-19. Method: immunoSEQ multiplex PCR; TCRdb's copy keeps in-frame clones and lacks some. The sample records 230,000 or so clones, 75% to 90% being singletons. The material sequenced was peripheral blood. These receptors were obtained from a woman between 35 and 50 years old who had recovered from COVID-19. The CDR3 runs from the conserved cysteine through the conserved F or W. The D gene is left open where the match is weak. Clone sizes are given selectively: once, few, many, or a class where the clone is expanded.

clone_size j_call v_call d_call cdr3_nt cdr3_aa
- TRBJ1-4 TRBV3-1/TRBV3-2 - TGTGCCAGCAGCCAAGTAACTAATACGGCTGAAAAACTGTTTTTT CASSQVTNTAEKLFF
- TRBJ1-6 TRBV5-6 - TGTGCCAGTCAACGTGGGCTATCGTATAATTCACCCCTCCACTTT CASQRGLSYNSPLHF
- TRBJ2-1 TRBV27 TRBD2 TGTGCCAGCAGTAGACGACTAGCGGGGGGATACAATGAGCAGTTCTTC CASSRRLAGGYNEQFF
- TRBJ2-7 TRBV18 - TGTGCCAGCTCACCGCCGGGGGCCTACGAGCAGTACTTC CASSPPGAYEQYF
once TRBJ1-2 TRBV28 - TGTGCCAGCAGGAGCGACTATGGCTACACCTTC CASRSDYGYTF
- TRBJ1-1 TRBV6-5 TRBD1 TGTGCCAGCAAAACCGGGACAGCCAACACTGAAGCTTTCTTT CASKTGTANTEAFF
- TRBJ1-1 TRBV2 - TGTGCCAGCAAACCTTTTTTCGGGGACACTGAAGCTTTCTTT CASKPFFGDTEAFF
- TRBJ2-7 TRBV7-9 TRBD1 TGTGCCAGCAGCTTAGGACAGGGGGGCTACGAGCAGTACTTC CASSLGQGGYEQYF
once TRBJ1-1 TRBV30 - TGTGCCTGGAACCGACAGGCGGACACTGAAGCTTTCTTT CAWNRQADTEAFF
- TRBJ1-3 TRBV5-1 - TGCGCCAGCAGCCACTCCCCCGACAGCTCTGGAAACACCATATATTTT CASSHSPDSSGNTIYF
- TRBJ2-1 TRBV4-3 - TGCGCCAGCAGCCAAGATCATCCAGCAAGGGGGAATGAGCAGTTCTTC CASSQDHPARGNEQFF
few TRBJ2-7 TRBV7-3 TRBD1 TGTGCCAGCAGCTTACAGGGGGAAATCGACGAGCAGTACTTC CASSLQGEIDEQYF
- TRBJ1-1 TRBV15 - TGTGCCACCAGCAGAGAGGGCAGGGCGAGGCCTGAAGCTTTCTTT CATSREGRARPEAFF
- TRBJ1-6 TRBV18 TRBD1 TGTGCCAGCTCACCCCGACAGGGGGCTAATTCACCCCTCCACTTT CASSPRQGANSPLHF
- TRBJ2-7 TRBV5-4 TRBD2 TGTGCCAGCAGCTCCGGGACTAGCGGGGGGCGGGTCCACGAGCAGTACTTC CASSSGTSGGRVHEQYF
- TRBJ1-3 TRBV4-1 - TGCGCCAGCAGCGGCCGGGACTCCTCTGGAAACACCATATATTTT CASSGRDSSGNTIYF
- TRBJ2-7 TRBV25-1 - TGTGCCAGCAGTGACTACAGAGGGTTAGTCGACGAGCAGTACTTC CASSDYRGLVDEQYF
- TRBJ2-2 TRBV7-2 TRBD2 TGTGCCAGCAGCTTAGCTAGCGGGGCGAACACCGGGGAGCTGTTTTTT CASSLASGANTGELFF
- TRBJ1-2 TRBV2 - TGTGCCAGCAGTGAAGACAGCTATTATGGCTACACCTTC CASSEDSYYGYTF
- TRBJ2-4 TRBV13 TRBD2 TGTGCCAGCAGCTTAGCCGGGACTAGCGGGGGGAGCAAAAACATTCAGTACTTC CASSLAGTSGGSKNIQYF
- TRBJ1-1 TRBV2 - TGTGCCAGCATACCAGACATCACTGAAGCTTTCTTT CASIPDITEAFF
- TRBJ2-3 TRBV6-5 TRBD2 TGTGCCAGCAGTTATCGTGGGGCGGGGGGCACAGATACACAGTATTTT CASSYRGAGGTDTQYF
- TRBJ2-1 TRBV2 TRBD1 TGTGCCAGCCGGGACAGGGTAAGAAATGAGCAGTTCTTC CASRDRVRNEQFF
- TRBJ1-5 TRBV4-2 - TGTGCCAGCAGCCAAGATTACAATCAGCCCCAGCATTTT CASSQDYNQPQHF
- TRBJ1-1 TRBV10-3 TRBD1 TGTGCCATCCACGGGGGACAGGGGGACGAAGCTTTCTTT CAIHGGQGDEAFF
- TRBJ2-5 TRBV10-3 TRBD1 TGTGCCATCAGCGACAGGGGGAAGACCCAGTACTTC CAISDRGKTQYF